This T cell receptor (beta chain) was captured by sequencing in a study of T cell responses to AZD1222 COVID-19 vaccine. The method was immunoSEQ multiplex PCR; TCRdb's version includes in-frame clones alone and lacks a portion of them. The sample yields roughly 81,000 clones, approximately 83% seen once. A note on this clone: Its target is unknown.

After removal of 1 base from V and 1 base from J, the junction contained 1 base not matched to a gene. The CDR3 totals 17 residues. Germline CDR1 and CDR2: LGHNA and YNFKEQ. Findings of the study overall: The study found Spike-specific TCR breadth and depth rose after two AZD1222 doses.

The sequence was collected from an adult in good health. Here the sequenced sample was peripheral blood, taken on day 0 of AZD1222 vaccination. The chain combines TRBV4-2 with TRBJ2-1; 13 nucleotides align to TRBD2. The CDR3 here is CASSQVGLAGSYNEQFF. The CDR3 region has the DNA TGTGCCAGCAGCCAAGTGGGACTAGCGGGGTCCTACAATGAGCAGTTCTTC.